The rows below give T cell receptor beta chains drawn from one sample of a study of T-cell memory formation after mild COVID-19. A single record per CDR3 protein comes from TCRdb applying MiXCR to the 5' RACE reads. The profile shows about 470,000 distinct CDR3 sequences, approximately 25% of them singletons. The specimen sequenced was PBMCs or a T cell subset sorted from them (not recorded which). The source of these receptors is an adult woman who had mild COVID-19 (a few samples of this study predate the infection). Cell type and time point are not known. Both conserved end residues are part of each CDR3. D genes are given only for firm matches. Expanded clones get a size class; other rows say once, few or many, or leave the size out.

TRBJ2-1	TRBV3-1	NA	NA	CASSLDTRSSYNEQFF	TGTGCCAGCAGCCTAGATACGCGGAGCTCCTACAATGAGCAGTTCTTC
TRBJ2-3	TRBV24-1	TRBD2	NA	CATSETGTSVTDTQYF	TGTGCCACCAGTGAAACCGGGACTAGCGTAACAGATACGCAGTATTTT
TRBJ1-4	TRBV5-1	NA	NA	CASSLAGRRGF	TGCGCCAGCAGCTTGGCCGGCAGGCGGGGGTTT
TRBJ2-4	TRBV6-2/TRBV6-3	NA	NA	CASSWTDALAKNIQYF	TGTGCCAGCAGCTGGACAGACGCTCTAGCCAAAAACATTCAGTACTTC
TRBJ2-2	TRBV15	NA	few	CATSRGSNTGELFF	TGTGCCACCAGCAGAGGCTCCAACACCGGGGAGCTGTTTTTT
TRBJ2-5	TRBV2	TRBD1	few	CASSEVRPGQLETQYF	TGTGCCAGCAGTGAAGTTAGACCGGGACAGCTAGAGACCCAGTACTTC
TRBJ1-4	TRBV19	NA	few	CASSFRSGTTNEKLFF	TGTGCCAGTAGTTTCCGTTCCGGGACAACAAATGAAAAACTGTTTTTT
TRBJ2-4	TRBV5-1	NA	many	CASSSDTKNIQYF	TGCGCCAGCAGCTCGGATACCAAAAACATTCAGTACTTC
TRBJ2-2	TRBV3-1	NA	NA	CASSHAYREVTPGELFF	TGTGCCAGCAGCCACGCCTACAGGGAGGTGACCCCCGGGGAGCTGTTTTTT
TRBJ2-5	TRBV5-1	NA	few	CASSPTVAYDRTQYF	TGCGCCAGCAGCCCCACCGTCGCGTATGACAGGACCCAGTACTTC
TRBJ2-7	TRBV30	NA	few	CAWSVRRGGVYEQYF	TGTGCCTGGAGTGTCCGGAGGGGGGGCGTCTACGAGCAGTACTTC
TRBJ2-7	TRBV28	TRBD1	NA	CASRKQGVVYEQYF	TGTGCCAGCAGGAAACAGGGGGTCGTGTACGAGCAGTACTTC
TRBJ1-5	TRBV5-1	TRBD1	NA	CASSSTGGNQPQHF	TGCGCCAGCAGCTCGACAGGGGGAAATCAGCCCCAGCATTTT
TRBJ1-2	TRBV7-2	NA	few	CARLDRSYGYTF	TGTGCCAGACTCGACAGGTCCTATGGCTACACCTTC
TRBJ1-1	TRBV3-1	NA	few	CASSHLGGPGAFF	TGTGCCAGCAGCCACTTAGGGGGTCCTGGAGCTTTCTTT
TRBJ2-7	TRBV12-3/TRBV12-4	TRBD1	NA	CASRSTGKGFEQYF	TGTGCCAGCAGGTCGACAGGGAAAGGGTTCGAGCAGTACTTC
TRBJ1-1	TRBV5-1	NA	many	CASSFGQGTEAFF	TGCGCCAGCAGCTTCGGACAAGGCACTGAAGCTTTCTTT
TRBJ2-3	TRBV5-1	NA	NA	CASSPGWGNGGDTQYF	TGCGCCAGCAGCCCCGGATGGGGTAACGGGGGAGATACGCAGTATTTT
TRBJ1-1	TRBV12-3/TRBV12-4	NA	few	CASSLLENTEAFF	TGTGCCAGCAGTTTGTTAGAGAACACTGAAGCTTTCTTT
TRBJ2-3	TRBV24-1	NA	few	CATSDQQGRTDTQYF	TGTGCCACCAGTGACCAACAGGGAAGGACAGATACGCAGTATTTT
TRBJ2-2	TRBV24-1	NA	NA	CATSEGGGRRNTGELFF	TGTGCCACCAGTGAGGGTGGAGGACGACGAAACACCGGGGAGCTGTTTTTT
TRBJ2-7	TRBV5-1	TRBD1	few	CASSLGGQGAGEQYF	TGCGCCAGCAGCTTGGGGGGACAGGGGGCCGGCGAGCAGTACTTC
TRBJ2-2	TRBV14	NA	NA	CASSQERTGELFF	TGTGCCAGCAGCCAAGAGAGGACCGGGGAGCTGTTTTTT
TRBJ2-1	TRBV18	TRBD2	few	CASSPRAGDNEQFF	TGTGCCAGCTCACCGCGAGCGGGGGACAATGAGCAGTTCTTC
TRBJ2-1	TRBV7-8	NA	NA	CASSLHQDYNEQFF	TGTGCCAGCAGCTTACACCAGGATTACAATGAGCAGTTCTTC
TRBJ2-2	TRBV7-6	TRBD2	many	CASSRISGRGTGELFF	TGTGCCAGCAGCCGAATTAGCGGGAGGGGGACCGGGGAGCTGTTTTTT
TRBJ1-2	TRBV7-3	NA	NA	CASSGVVALAGGGGYTF	TGTGCCAGCAGCGGCGTTGTGGCTCTAGCCGGGGGTGGCGGCTACACCTTC
TRBJ1-1	TRBV6-6	NA	NA	CASSPGGVTEAFF	TGTGCCAGCAGTCCGGGGGGGGTCACTGAAGCTTTCTTT
TRBJ1-5	TRBV2	NA	NA	CASRRDGNQPQHF	TGTGCCAGCAGGAGGGACGGGAATCAGCCCCAGCATTTT
TRBJ2-7	TRBV24-1	NA	NA	CATSDHGTDTYEQYF	TGTGCCACCAGTGACCACGGGACGGATACCTACGAGCAGTACTTC
TRBJ2-3	TRBV7-9	NA	NA	CASSSSSSFTDTQYF	TGTGCCAGCAGCTCCTCCAGTAGCTTCACAGATACGCAGTATTTT
TRBJ2-1	TRBV11-3	TRBD2	few	CASSLVTSGEYNEQFF	TGTGCCAGCAGCTTAGTTACTAGCGGGGAGTACAATGAGCAGTTCTTC
TRBJ2-6	TRBV5-6	NA	NA	CASSPPRSGANVLTF	TGTGCCAGCAGCCCACCTCGCTCTGGGGCCAACGTCCTGACTTTC
TRBJ2-1	TRBV10-3	TRBD2	few	CAISPPSGVNEQFF	TGTGCCATCAGTCCCCCTAGCGGGGTCAATGAGCAGTTCTTC
TRBJ2-7	TRBV6-6	TRBD1	few	CASSYGWTGGGEQYF	TGTGCCAGCAGTTACGGATGGACAGGGGGTGGCGAGCAGTACTTC
TRBJ2-2	TRBV24-1	TRBD1	few	CATSDFKGAGTGELFF	TGTGCCACCAGTGATTTCAAGGGGGCCGGCACCGGGGAGCTGTTTTTT
TRBJ2-3	TRBV5-1	TRBD1	few	CASRSGTGMSDTQYF	TGCGCCAGCCGGTCCGGGACAGGGATGTCAGATACGCAGTATTTT
TRBJ2-7	TRBV21-1	NA	NA	CASSPRGRGGEYF	TGTGCCAGCAGCCCCCGCGGTCGTGGCGGGGAGTACTTC
TRBJ1-5	TRBV4-1	TRBD1	NA	CASSKDRGINQPQHF	TGCGCCAGCAGCAAGGACAGGGGAATCAATCAGCCCCAGCATTTT
TRBJ1-5	TRBV5-6	NA	NA	CASSLISSNQPQHF	TGTGCCAGCAGCTTGATCTCCAGCAATCAGCCCCAGCATTTT
TRBJ2-5	TRBV7-8	TRBD2	many	CASSSTAWREGRETQYF	TGTGCCAGCAGCTCGACAGCCTGGCGGGAGGGCCGTGAGACCCAGTACTTC
TRBJ2-3	TRBV12-3/TRBV12-4	TRBD1	many	CASSPRTGTDTQYF	TGTGCCAGCAGTCCAAGGACAGGGACAGATACGCAGTATTTT
TRBJ2-2	TRBV25-1	NA	NA	CASLIDSGELFF	TGTGCCAGCCTCATAGACTCCGGGGAGCTGTTTTTT
TRBJ2-7	TRBV6-5	NA	few	CATTPGPSSYEQYF	TGTGCCACTACACCGGGGCCCTCCTCCTACGAGCAGTACTTC
TRBJ2-1	TRBV7-2	NA	NA	CASSWDPMSEQFF	TGTGCCAGCAGCTGGGACCCGATGTCTGAGCAGTTCTTC
TRBJ2-7	TRBV5-6	NA	NA	CASSLVRSAQYF	TGTGCCAGCAGCTTGGTCAGAAGTGCGCAGTACTTC
TRBJ2-1	TRBV7-6	NA	many	CASSLAGGQNEQFF	TGTGCCAGCAGCTTAGCGGGGGGGCAGAATGAGCAGTTCTTC
TRBJ1-2	TRBV10-2	NA	NA	CASSAGSNYGYTF	TGCGCCAGCAGTGCGGGGAGTAACTATGGCTACACCTTC
TRBJ2-1	TRBV9	NA	few	CASSVDPGVNEQFF	TGTGCCAGCAGCGTAGACCCAGGGGTAAATGAGCAGTTCTTC
TRBJ2-3	TRBV12-3/TRBV12-4	TRBD1	NA	CASSTRQGATTDTQYF	TGTGCCAGCAGTACGAGACAGGGGGCGACGACAGATACGCAGTATTTT
TRBJ1-1	TRBV7-9	TRBD1	few	CVSSLGGTGITEAFF	TGTGTCAGCAGCTTAGGTGGGACAGGGATCACTGAAGCTTTCTTT